Below are 19 T cell receptor beta chains sequenced from a single sample in a study of preoperative IRX-2 immunotherapy in early breast cancer. Profiling relied on immunoSEQ multiplex PCR, and the TCRdb table lists in-frame clones only, not all of them. The sample has about 24,000 clones; approximately 90% are singletons. As for treatment: preoperative locoregional IRX-2 cytokine immunotherapy. The sequencing here drew on tumor tissue, taken after IRX-2 immunotherapy. The source is a human donor with breast cancer.

The chain is built from TRBV10-3 and TRBJ1-1; 7 nucleotides agree with TRBD1. Germline lookup yields CDR1 ENHRY and CDR2 SYGVKD. The J segment lost 1 base and the V segment lost 6 bases, leaving 2 bases of the junction unmatched. This CDR3 comprises 13 residues. CDR3 DNA: TGTGCCATCAGCGGACAGGAGAACACTGAAGCTTTCTTT. It yields the protein CAISGQENTEAFF.

This rearrangement joins TRBV5-1 to TRBJ2-6; no clear D gene. Germline-derived CDR1 and CDR2 are SGHRS and YFSETQ. V dropped 1 base and J dropped 4 bases, with 12 bases sitting between them. The CDR3 is made up of 16 amino acids. The CDR3 DNA reads TGCGCCAGCAGCTTGAACGGGTGGGCCGGGGCCAACGTCCTGACTTTC. Its protein product is CASSLNGWAGANVLTF.

The chain combines TRBV7-9 with TRBJ2-7, with D tentatively TRBD2 (5 bases). The germline CDR1 and CDR2 sequences are SEHNR and FQNEAQ (reference sequence). This CDR3 has 13 amino acids. Trimming cost V 5 bases and J 3 bases, with 11 bases left between them. Here the CDR3 reads CASSPDGNYEQYV. The CDR3 DNA reads TGTGCCAGCAGCCCGGACGGGAACTACGAGCAGTACGTC.

This chain links TRBV5-1 with TRBJ1-1, with D maybe TRBD1 (5 bases). The germline V gene encodes CDR1 SGHRS and CDR2 YFSETQ. This CDR3 spans 14 amino acids. Trimming removed 2 bases from V and 1 base from J, with 9 bases in between. The CDR3, as DNA: TGCGCCAGCAGCTTTGGGACGGAGAACACTGAAGCTTTCTTT. This sequence encodes CASSFGTENTEAFF. The full variable domain, its missing parts supplied by reference TRBV5-1 and TRBJ1-1, is KAGVTQTPRYLIKTRGQQVTLSCSPISGHRSVSWYQQTPGQGLQFLFEYFSETQRNKGNFPGRFSGRQFSNSRSEMNVSTLELGDSALYLCASSFGTENTEAFFGQGTRLTVV.

The gene calls are TRBV5-1 and TRBJ2-1; 7 nucleotides agree with TRBD2. Germline CDR1 and CDR2: SGHRS and YFSETQ. With V trimmed by 2 bases and J by 5 bases, 4 bases remained unmatched. CDR3 length: 14 amino acids. The CDR3 spells CASSLSGENNEQFF. The CDR3, as DNA: TGCGCCAGCAGCTTAAGCGGGGAAAACAATGAGCAGTTCTTC.

This clone was counted between two and nine times. Written as DNA, the CDR3 is TGTGCCAGCAGCCAAGCACGAACTGAAGCTTTCTTT. Protein: CASSQARTEAFF. The genes are TRBV11-3 and TRBJ1-1; no reliable D call. V was cut by 5 bases and J by 5 bases, with 9 bases left in between. Per germline, CDR1 SGHNT and CDR2 YENEEA. The CDR3 covers 12 residues.

This chain links TRBV4-1 with TRBJ2-1; tentatively, D is TRBD1 (5 bases). This CDR3 spans 17 amino acids. V shed 0 bases and J shed 4 bases, with 16 bases lying between them. Germline V CDR1 and CDR2: MGHRA, YSYEKL. The chain's CDR3 is CASSQDVQVRAYNEQFF. DNA for the CDR3: TGCGCCAGCAGCCAAGATGTCCAGGTCAGGGCGTACAATGAGCAGTTCTTC.

The genes are TRBV14 and TRBJ2-7; no reliable D call. Between the trimmed V and J ends, which lost 1 base and 6 bases, there was a span of 10 bases. Germline V lookup: CDR1 SGHDN, CDR2 FVKESK. This CDR3 comprises 13 residues. CDR3 nucleotide sequence: TGTGCCAGCAGCCAAGCTCGGGCACTCGAGCAGTACTTC. Protein product: CASSQARALEQYF.

V gene TRBV5-1 combines with J gene TRBJ2-3; D gene unclear. Germline V CDR1 and CDR2: SGHRS, YFSETQ. V was pared by 0 bases and J by 4 bases, with 9 bases between. The CDR3 is made up of 14 amino acids. CDR3 bases: TGCGCCAGCAGCTTGGCCCTCCGGTCAGATACGCAGTATTTT. It is translated as CASSLALRSDTQYF.

The chain joins TRBV5-1 to TRBJ2-5, with TRBD2 matching over 7 bases. The V segment lost 0 bases and the J segment 5 bases; nucleotides outside the gene matches: 4. Germline values: CDR1 SGHRS, CDR2 YFSETQ. The CDR3 is 14 residues long. This CDR3 reads CASSLGNGGETQYF. The CDR3 coding sequence is TGCGCCAGCAGCTTGGGGAACGGGGGGGAGACCCAGTACTTC.

This clone was observed a few times. The chain combines TRBV6-5 with TRBJ1-1; D is ambiguous. The CDR3 covers 15 residues. CDR1 and CDR2 from the germline V gene are MNHEY and SVGAGI. Between the trimmed V and J ends, which lost 2 bases and 4 bases, there was a span of 14 bases. The CDR3 nucleotides read TGTGCCAGCAGTTACAATAACAGAGTCGGCACTGAAGCTTTCTTT. It translates to CASSYNNRVGTEAFF.

The J gene is TRBJ1-5, the V gene TRBV7-8, with D hard to call. The V gene lost 5 bases and the J gene lost 0 bases, with 20 bases spanning the gap. Germline lookup yields CDR1 SGHVS and CDR2 FQNEAQ. This CDR3 is built from 18 residues. CDR3 sequence reads: CASSPGRFDAYSNQPQHF. The DNA of the CDR3 is TGTGCCAGCAGCCCGGGCCGTTTCGATGCTTATAGCAATCAGCCCCAGCATTTT.

As concerns this clone: One end of the junction is discordant with germline, which a read error may explain. This chain links TRBV18 with TRBJ1-2, with TRBD1 matching 7 bases. Germline V gene lookup returns CDR1 KGHSH and CDR2 LQKENI. The CDR3 length is 14 residues. The CDR3 DNA is TGTGCCAGCTCGCCACAAACAGGGGAAAAAGGCTACACCTTC. Its protein product is CASSPQTGEKGYTF.

CDR3 DNA sequence: TGTGCCAGTACTTTACAGGGGAGAGCTTTCTTT. Protein product: CASTLQGRAFF. The chain combines TRBV11-3 with TRBJ1-1, with 7 bases lining up with TRBD1. The CDR3 is made up of 11 amino acids. The ends lost 9 bases at V and 10 bases at J; junction bases unmatched: 8. Germline loops: CDR1 SGHNT, CDR2 YENEEA.

The chain links TRBV5-1 to TRBJ2-3; D possibly corresponds to TRBD2 (6 bases). The CDR3 length is 14 residues. The V gene lost 4 bases and the J gene lost 4 bases, with 13 bases spanning the gap. Germline V lookup: CDR1 SGHRS, CDR2 YFSETQ. CDR3 loop: CASSALPGADTQYF. CDR3 coding DNA: TGCGCCAGCAGCGCTTTGCCGGGGGCAGATACGCAGTATTTT.

This clone was seen only a few times. The chain employs TRBV25-1 and TRBJ1-1; D gene unclear. In germline, CDR1 is MGHDK, CDR2 SYGVNS. The CDR3 is made up of 13 amino acids. V was cut by 2 bases and J by 2 bases, with 6 bases left in between. In nucleotides, the CDR3 is TGTGCCAGCAGTGAAGTAAGCAACACTGAAGCTTTCTTT. This encodes CASSEVSNTEAFF.

The V call is TRBV6-5, the J call TRBJ2-2, with 8 nucleotides matching TRBD1. Germline-derived CDR1 and CDR2 are MNHEY and SVGAGI. This CDR3 contains 14 residues. Losses at the gene ends were 7 bases for V and 6 bases for J; bases not matched to a gene: 7. The chain's CDR3 is CASTQGGVAGELFF. The CDR3 DNA follows: TGTGCCAGCACACAGGGGGGAGTCGCCGGGGAGCTGTTTTTT.

This chain links TRBV19 with TRBJ1-5; no reliable D call. Per germline, CDR1 LNHDA and CDR2 SQIVND (reference sequence). There are 14 residues in the CDR3. The V gene lost 3 bases and the J gene lost 2 bases, with 8 bases spanning the gap. The CDR3 spells CASSMWEGNQPQHF. The CDR3 nucleotides are TGTGCCAGTAGTATGTGGGAGGGCAATCAGCCCCAGCATTTT.

The count of this clone is one. The V call is TRBV6-1, the J call TRBJ2-1; 9 nucleotides line up with TRBD2. The germline V gene has CDR1 MNHNS and CDR2 SASEGT. After removal of 3 bases from V and 7 bases from J, the junction contained 10 bases not matched to a gene. This CDR3 has 16 amino acids. The CDR3, as DNA: TGTGCCAGCAGTGATCGGTCGCGGGGGGGCGGAAATGAGCAGTTCTTC. Its translation: CASSDRSRGGGNEQFF.